These T cell receptor beta chains were read from a single sample in a study of patients and donors after allogeneic stem cell transplantation. TCRdb re-analysed the RT-PCR reads in MiXCR, keeping a single row per CDR3 protein. This table holds 15,000 to 20,000 distinct CDR3 sequences, around 5% found once. The sequencing input was blood, either unsorted or a sorted T cell fraction (not recorded which). These receptors all come from a human donor who was either an allogeneic HSCT recipient or a stem cell or donor lymphocyte infusion donor (not recorded which). It is not recorded whose cells these are; they may come from a transplant donor. CDR3s include the opening cysteine and the closing phenylalanine or tryptophan. The order of the fields is D gene, clone size, V gene, J gene, CDR3 DNA, CDR3 protein. D genes are given only for firm matches. The size field is filled for only some rows; it gives once, few, many or a size class.

-,few,TRBV11-3,TRBJ2-7,TGTGCCAGCAGCCCCTTGACTGTAAGCTCCTACGAGCAGTACTTC,CASSPLTVSSYEQYF
TRBD1,-,TRBV3-1,TRBJ1-6,TGTGCCAGCAGCCACCTATACGGACAGGGGAGTTCACCCCTCCACTTT,CASSHLYGQGSSPLHF
TRBD1,many,TRBV5-1,TRBJ1-4,TGCGCCAGCAGCTTAACAGGGGGCGAGGGTGAAAAACTGTTTTTT,CASSLTGGEGEKLFF
-,many,TRBV5-1,TRBJ1-2,TGCGCCAGCAGCTTCGGTGAGGGACACTATGGCTACACCTTC,CASSFGEGHYGYTF
-,many,TRBV10-3,TRBJ1-1,TGTGCCATCAGAGGACAGCCGAACACTGAAGCTTTCTTT,CAIRGQPNTEAFF
TRBD2,many,TRBV9,TRBJ2-1,TGTGCCAGCAGCGTAGCGGGAGGGGGCTACAATGAGCAGTTCTTC,CASSVAGGGYNEQFF
TRBD1,few,TRBV13,TRBJ2-7,TGTGCCAGAAGTACAGCCAGGACAGGTCTCTCCTACGAGCAGTACTTC,CARSTARTGLSYEQYF
TRBD1,many,TRBV5-5,TRBJ1-2,TGTGCCAGCAGCTTGGTTGCAGGGGGTGGCTACACCTTC,CASSLVAGGGYTF
-,many,TRBV7-9,TRBJ2-4,TGTGCCAGCAGCTTCCGGGGAGCCAAAAACATTCAGTACTTC,CASSFRGAKNIQYF
TRBD1,-,TRBV24-1,TRBJ1-5,TGTGCCACCAGTGGGGGACAGGGCGGAAACAATCAGCCCCAGCATTTT,CATSGGQGGNNQPQHF
-,few,TRBV15,TRBJ2-7,TGTGCCACCAGCACAAACTACGGGGGCTACGAGCAGTACTTC,CATSTNYGGYEQYF
-,many,TRBV11-3,TRBJ2-1,TGTGCCAGCAGCCCCTCCTCGGGCCCTTACAATGAGCAGTTCTTC,CASSPSSGPYNEQFF
-,many,TRBV20-1,TRBJ2-7,TGCAGTGCTACTACAGGGCCCTACGAGCAGTACTTC,CSATTGPYEQYF
-,many,TRBV4-1,TRBJ2-1,TGCGCCAGCAGCCACGGGGGTGGTAGCTCCTACAATGAGCAGTTCTTC,CASSHGGGSSYNEQFF
-,medium-sized,TRBV15,TRBJ2-7,TGTGCCACCAGCAGTGAGAGGGAGAATCACTACGAGCAGTACTTC,CATSSERENHYEQYF
-,-,TRBV27,TRBJ2-7,TGTGCCAGCAGTATGCCCCCGGGGAACGAGGTTCGCGAGCAGTACTTC,CASSMPPGNEVREQYF
-,many,TRBV6-1,TRBJ2-5,TGTGCCAGCAGTGCCTTCTGGGGCCAAGAGACCCAGTACTTC,CASSAFWGQETQYF
TRBD1,many,TRBV2,TRBJ1-5,TGTGCCTGTACGGACAGGGACGAATTCGAGCCCCAGCATTTT,CACTDRDEFEPQHF
-,many,TRBV7-9,TRBJ1-3,TGTGCCAGCAGGCCCCTTCTCGCCGGAAACACCATATATTTT,CASRPLLAGNTIYF
-,many,TRBV7-3,TRBJ2-2,TGTGCCAGCAGCTTCGTTGTTAGCGGGAACACCGGGGAGCTGTTTTTT,CASSFVVSGNTGELFF
-,many,TRBV5-4,TRBJ1-6,TGTGCCAGCAGCGCTCAGGGGAACAATTCACCCCTCCACTTT,CASSAQGNNSPLHF
-,few,TRBV7-9,TRBJ1-4,TGTGCCAGCAGCCAGGGACGGACAACTAATGAAAAACTGTTTTTT,CASSQGRTTNEKLFF
TRBD2,many,TRBV10-3,TRBJ2-3,TGTGCCACTGGGACTAGCGGGGGTCTTAGCACAGATACGCAGTATTTT,CATGTSGGLSTDTQYF
-,-,TRBV27,TRBJ2-5,TGTGCCAGCAGTTTAGTCCAAGAGACCCAGTACTTC,CASSLVQETQYF
-,medium-sized,TRBV9,TRBJ2-5,TGTGCCAGCAGCGTAGGAGTCGGGGGGCCACAAGAGACCCAGTACTTC,CASSVGVGGPQETQYF
-,-,TRBV12-3/TRBV12-4,TRBJ2-5,TGTGCCAGCTGTAGAGAGGCCTCGCTTGAAGAGACCCAGTACTTC,CASCREASLEETQYF
-,few,TRBV19,TRBJ1-5,TGTGCCAGTACATTTTCGGAGCAGCCCCAGCATTTT,CASTFSEQPQHF
TRBD1,many,TRBV4-1,TRBJ2-7,TGCGCCAGCAGCCAAGATCTGGTATTTGGGACAGGGCGATACGAGCAGTACTTC,CASSQDLVFGTGRYEQYF
-,-,TRBV7-9,TRBJ1-1,TGTGCCAGCAGTCCCCGCTCACATGACACTGAAGCTTTCTTT,CASSPRSHDTEAFF
TRBD2,few,TRBV7-9,TRBJ2-1,TGTGCCAGCAGCCTAGGGGCCGGGACTAGCGGGAGAAATGAGCAGTTCTTC,CASSLGAGTSGRNEQFF
-,many,TRBV7-9,TRBJ1-5,TGTGCCAGCAGCTTGGCAGACAATCAGCCCCAGCATTTT,CASSLADNQPQHF
-,many,TRBV6-7,TRBJ1-1,TGTGCCAGCAGCCTCCTCGAGGGTAAAACTGAAGCTTTCTTT,CASSLLEGKTEAFF
-,many,TRBV10-3,TRBJ2-5,TGTGCCATCAGAGGCGGGTCTAGGGCTGAGACCCAGTACTTC,CAIRGGSRAETQYF
TRBD1,many,TRBV20-1,TRBJ1-5,TGCAGTGCTAGGGGGAACAGGGGGGGAAACAATCAGCCCCAGCATTTT,CSARGNRGGNNQPQHF
-,few,TRBV7-9,TRBJ2-7,TGTGCCAGCAGCTTAGTAACAGAGGAGTACTTC,CASSLVTEEYF
-,many,TRBV4-1,TRBJ2-2,TGCGCCAGCAGCCAAGATTTTGGTACCGGGGAGCTGTTTTTT,CASSQDFGTGELFF
-,few,TRBV3-1,TRBJ1-1,TGTGCCACCTCACCCCTCACCACCCGGTATACTGAAGCTTTCTTT,CATSPLTTRYTEAFF
TRBD1,few,TRBV3-1,TRBJ1-1,TGTGCCAGCAGCCCAAGCGCGGGACAGGAGACTGAAGCTTTCTTT,CASSPSAGQETEAFF
TRBD1,many,TRBV5-1,TRBJ2-7,TGCGCCAGCAGCTTGCAGGACAGGAGCGAGCAGTACTTC,CASSLQDRSEQYF
-,many,TRBV25-1,TRBJ2-3,TGTGCCAGCAGTGAACAGGGGATTCGCACAGATACGCAGTATTTT,CASSEQGIRTDTQYF